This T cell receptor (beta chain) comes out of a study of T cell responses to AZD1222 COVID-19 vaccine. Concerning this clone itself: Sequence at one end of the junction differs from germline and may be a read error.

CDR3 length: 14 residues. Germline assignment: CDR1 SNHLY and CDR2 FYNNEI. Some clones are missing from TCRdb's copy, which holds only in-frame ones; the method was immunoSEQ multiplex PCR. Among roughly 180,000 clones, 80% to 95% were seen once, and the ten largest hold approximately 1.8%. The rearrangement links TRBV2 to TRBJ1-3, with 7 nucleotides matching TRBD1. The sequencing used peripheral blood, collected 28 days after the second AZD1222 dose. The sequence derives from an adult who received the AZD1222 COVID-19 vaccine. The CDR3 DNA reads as TGTGCCAGCGGTGACAGGGCGCCTGGAAACACCATATATTTT. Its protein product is CASGDRAPGNTIYF.